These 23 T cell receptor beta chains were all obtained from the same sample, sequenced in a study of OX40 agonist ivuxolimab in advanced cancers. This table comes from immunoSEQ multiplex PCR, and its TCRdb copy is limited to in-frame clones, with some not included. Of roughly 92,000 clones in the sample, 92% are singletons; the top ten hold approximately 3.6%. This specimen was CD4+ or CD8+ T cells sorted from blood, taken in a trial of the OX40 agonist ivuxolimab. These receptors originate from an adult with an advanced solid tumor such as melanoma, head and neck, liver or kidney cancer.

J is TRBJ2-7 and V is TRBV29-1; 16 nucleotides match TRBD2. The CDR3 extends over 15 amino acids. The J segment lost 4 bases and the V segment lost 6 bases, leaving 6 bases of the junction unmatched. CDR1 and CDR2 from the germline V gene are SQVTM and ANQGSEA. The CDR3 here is CSVYGTSGGGYEQYF. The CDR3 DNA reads TGCAGCGTGTACGGGACTAGCGGGGGGGGATACGAGCAGTACTTC.

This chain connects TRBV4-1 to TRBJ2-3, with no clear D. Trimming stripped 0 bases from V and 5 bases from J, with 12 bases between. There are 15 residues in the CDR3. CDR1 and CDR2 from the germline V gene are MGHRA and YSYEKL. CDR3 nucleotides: TGCGCCAGCAGCCAAGATGGGTCTCTCGGAGATACGCAGTATTTT. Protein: CASSQDGSLGDTQYF.

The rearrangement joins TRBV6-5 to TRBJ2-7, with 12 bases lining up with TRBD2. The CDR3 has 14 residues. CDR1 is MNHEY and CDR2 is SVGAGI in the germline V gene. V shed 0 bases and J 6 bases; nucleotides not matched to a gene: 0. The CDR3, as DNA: TGTGCCAGCAGTTACTCGGGACTAGCGGGCGAGCAGTACTTC. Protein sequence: CASSYSGLAGEQYF.

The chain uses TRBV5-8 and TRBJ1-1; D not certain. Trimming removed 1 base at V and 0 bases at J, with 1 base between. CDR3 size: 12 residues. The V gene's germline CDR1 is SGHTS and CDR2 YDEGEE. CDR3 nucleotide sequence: TGTGCCAGCAGCTTGTTGAACACTGAAGCTTTCTTT. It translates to CASSLLNTEAFF.

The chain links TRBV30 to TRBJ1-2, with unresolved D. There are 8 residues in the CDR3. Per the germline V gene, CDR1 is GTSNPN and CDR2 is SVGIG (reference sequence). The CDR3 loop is CASYGYTF. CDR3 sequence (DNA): TGTGCTTCCTATGGCTACACCTTC.

The CDR3 sequence is CASSRLRNNEQFF. The CDR3 region has the DNA TGTGCCAGCAGCCGATTACGGAACAATGAGCAGTTCTTC. J is TRBJ2-1 and V is TRBV7-8; D uncertain. The CDR3 consists of 13 residues. Germline V CDR1 and CDR2: SGHVS, FQNEAQ. V gave up 5 bases and J gave up 5 bases, with 10 bases separating them.

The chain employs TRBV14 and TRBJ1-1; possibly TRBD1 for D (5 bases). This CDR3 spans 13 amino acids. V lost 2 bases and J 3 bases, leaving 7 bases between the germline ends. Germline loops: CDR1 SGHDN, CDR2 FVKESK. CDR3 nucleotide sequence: TGTGCCAGCAGCCAATGGGGCGACACTGAAGCTTTCTTT. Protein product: CASSQWGDTEAFF.

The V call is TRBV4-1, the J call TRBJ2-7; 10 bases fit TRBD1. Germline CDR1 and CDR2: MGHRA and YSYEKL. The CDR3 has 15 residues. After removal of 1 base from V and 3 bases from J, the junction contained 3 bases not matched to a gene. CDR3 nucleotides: TGCGCCAGCAGCCAAGGACAGGGGGCTTTCTACGAGCAGTACTTC. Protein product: CASSQGQGAFYEQYF.

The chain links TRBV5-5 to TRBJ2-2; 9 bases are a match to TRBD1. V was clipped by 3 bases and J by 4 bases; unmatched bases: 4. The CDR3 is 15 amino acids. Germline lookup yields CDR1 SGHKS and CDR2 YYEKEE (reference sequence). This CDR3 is CASSSQGARTGELFF. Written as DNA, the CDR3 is TGTGCCAGCAGCTCACAGGGGGCGCGCACCGGGGAGCTGTTTTTT. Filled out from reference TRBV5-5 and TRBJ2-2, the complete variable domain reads DAGVTQSPTHLIKTRGQQVTLRCSPISGHKSVSWYQQVLGQGPQFIFQYYEKEERGRGNFPDRFSARQFPNYSSELNVNALLLGDSALYLCASSSQGARTGELFFGEGSRLTVL.

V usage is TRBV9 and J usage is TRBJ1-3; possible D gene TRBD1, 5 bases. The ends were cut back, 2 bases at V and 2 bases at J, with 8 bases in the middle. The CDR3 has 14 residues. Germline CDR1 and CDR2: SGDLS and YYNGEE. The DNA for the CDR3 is TGTGCCAGCAGCGTTGGGGGTACTGGAAACACCATATATTTT. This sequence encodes CASSVGGTGNTIYF.

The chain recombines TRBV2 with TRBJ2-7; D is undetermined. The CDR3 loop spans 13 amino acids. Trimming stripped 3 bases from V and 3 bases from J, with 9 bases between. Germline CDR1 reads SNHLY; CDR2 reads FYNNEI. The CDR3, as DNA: TGTGCCAGCAGTGACCGCCCCTACTACGAGCAGTACTTC. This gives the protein CASSDRPYYEQYF.

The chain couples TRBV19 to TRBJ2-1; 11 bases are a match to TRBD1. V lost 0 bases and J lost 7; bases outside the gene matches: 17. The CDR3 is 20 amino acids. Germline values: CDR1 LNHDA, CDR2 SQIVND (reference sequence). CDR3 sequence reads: CASSIDLMGTGGGIRNEQFF. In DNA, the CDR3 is TGTGCCAGTAGTATAGATCTGATGGGGACAGGGGGAGGTATCAGGAATGAGCAGTTCTTC.

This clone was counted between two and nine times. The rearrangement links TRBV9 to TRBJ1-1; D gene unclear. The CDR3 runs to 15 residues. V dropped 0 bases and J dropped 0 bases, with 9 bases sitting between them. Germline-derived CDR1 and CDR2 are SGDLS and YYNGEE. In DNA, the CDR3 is TGTGCCAGCAGCGTAGATGAAGGCTTGAACACTGAAGCTTTCTTT. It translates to CASSVDEGLNTEAFF.

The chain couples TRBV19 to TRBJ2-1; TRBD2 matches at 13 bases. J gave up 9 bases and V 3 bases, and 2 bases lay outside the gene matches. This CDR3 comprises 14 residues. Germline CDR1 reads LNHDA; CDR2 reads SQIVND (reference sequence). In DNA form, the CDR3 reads TGTGCCAGTAGTATTACTAGCGGGAGGGGTGAGCAGTTCTTC. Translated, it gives CASSITSGRGEQFF.

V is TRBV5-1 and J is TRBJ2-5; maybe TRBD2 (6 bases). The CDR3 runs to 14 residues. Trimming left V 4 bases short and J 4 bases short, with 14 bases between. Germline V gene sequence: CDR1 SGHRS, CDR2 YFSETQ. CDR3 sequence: CASSHAGRGETQYF. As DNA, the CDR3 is TGCGCCAGCAGCCACGCGGGGCGGGGAGAGACCCAGTACTTC.

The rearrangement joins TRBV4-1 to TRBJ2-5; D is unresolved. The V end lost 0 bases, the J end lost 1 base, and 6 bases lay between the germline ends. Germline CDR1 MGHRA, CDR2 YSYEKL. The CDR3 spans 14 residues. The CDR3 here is CASSQESIQETQYF. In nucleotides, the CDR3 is TGCGCCAGCAGCCAAGAGTCAATCCAAGAGACCCAGTACTTC.

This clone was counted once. Here the CDR3 DNA reads TGCGCCAGCAGCTTGGCCGGCGGGAGGGGGTCCTACAATGAGCAGTTCTTC. It specifies CASSLAGGRGSYNEQFF. The gene calls are TRBV5-1 and TRBJ2-1; 9 positions agree with TRBD2. V gave up 0 bases and J gave up 1 base; unmatched junction bases: 5. CDR3 length: 17 amino acids. CDR1 and CDR2 from the germline V gene are SGHRS and YFSETQ.

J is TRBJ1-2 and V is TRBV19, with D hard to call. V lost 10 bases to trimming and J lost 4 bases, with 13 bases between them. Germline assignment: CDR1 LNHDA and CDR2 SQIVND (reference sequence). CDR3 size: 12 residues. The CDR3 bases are TGTGCCATCCTGTTAGGCTCCTATGGCTACACCTTC. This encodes CAILLGSYGYTF.

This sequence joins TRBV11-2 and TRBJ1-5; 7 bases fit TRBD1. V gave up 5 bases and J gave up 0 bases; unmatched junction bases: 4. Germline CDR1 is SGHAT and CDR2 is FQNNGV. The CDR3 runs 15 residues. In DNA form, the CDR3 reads TGTGCCAGCAGCGACAGGGTAGATAGCAATCAGCCCCAGCATTTT. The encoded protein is CASSDRVDSNQPQHF.

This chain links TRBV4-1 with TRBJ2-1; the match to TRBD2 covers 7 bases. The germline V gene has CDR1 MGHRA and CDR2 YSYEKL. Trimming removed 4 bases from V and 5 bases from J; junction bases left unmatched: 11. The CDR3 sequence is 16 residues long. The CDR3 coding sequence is TGCGCCAGCAGCCTCATGAGCGGGAAAAGCAACAATGAGCAGTTCTTC. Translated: CASSLMSGKSNNEQFF.

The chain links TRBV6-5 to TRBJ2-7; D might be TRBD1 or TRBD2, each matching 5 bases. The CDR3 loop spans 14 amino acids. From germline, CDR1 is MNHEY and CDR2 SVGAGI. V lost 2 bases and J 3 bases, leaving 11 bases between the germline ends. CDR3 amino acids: CASSYQGEGYEQYF. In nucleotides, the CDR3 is TGTGCCAGCAGTTACCAGGGAGAGGGCTACGAGCAGTACTTC.

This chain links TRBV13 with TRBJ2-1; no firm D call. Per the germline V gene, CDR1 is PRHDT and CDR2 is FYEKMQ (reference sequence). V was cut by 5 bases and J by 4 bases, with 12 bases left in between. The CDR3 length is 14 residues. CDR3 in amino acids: CASSPGAVYNEQFF. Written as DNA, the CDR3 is TGTGCCAGCAGCCCAGGAGCCGTTTACAATGAGCAGTTCTTC.

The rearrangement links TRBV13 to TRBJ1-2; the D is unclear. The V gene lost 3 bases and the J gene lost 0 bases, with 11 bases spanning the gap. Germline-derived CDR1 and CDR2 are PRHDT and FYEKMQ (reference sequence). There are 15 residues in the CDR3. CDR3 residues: CASSFFNKANYGYTF. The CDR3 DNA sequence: TGTGCCAGCAGCTTCTTTAACAAAGCTAACTATGGCTACACCTTC. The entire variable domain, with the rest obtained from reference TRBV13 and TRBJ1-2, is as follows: AAGVIQSPRHLIKEKRETATLKCYPIPRHDTVYWYQQGPGQDPQFLISFYEKMQSDKGSIPDRFSAQQFSDYHSELNMSSLELGDSALYFCASSFFNKANYGYTFGSGTRLTVV.